This paragraph covers one T cell receptor beta chain sequence. The antigen remains undetermined. These data originate in a study of cytomegalovirus exposure and HLA in healthy donors. Regarding the study as a whole: Later genetic work tied a missense DCLRE1C variant to beta-chain V and J trimming.

With 8 bases removed from V and 6 bases from J, the gap between germline ends came to 11 bases. Germline lookup yields CDR1 SNHLY and CDR2 FYNNEI. The CDR3 is 12 amino acids. The PCR ran on 60 Vbeta and 13 Jbeta primers. Profiled with immunoSEQ multiplex PCR; TCRdb holds only in-frame clones, not every one. The data contain about 150,000 clones, 55% to 70% of them seen just once; the ten biggest clones take up around 7.1%. The chain employs TRBV2 and TRBJ2-1; possible D gene TRBD2, 6 bases. This TCR derives from a woman in her sixties in good health and CMV-seropositive. Material for sequencing was PBMCs. The CDR3 is CASSWGVNEQFF. In nucleotides, the CDR3 is TGTGCCAGCTCCTGGGGGGTCAATGAGCAGTTCTTC.